These T cell receptor beta chains were read from a single sample in a study of CD8 T cells in ankylosing spondylitis. TCRdb processed the 5' RACE reads anew with MiXCR; each CDR3 protein has one entry. The sample records roughly 440,000 distinct CDR3 sequences, 17% being singletons. Sample: blood, either unsorted or a sorted T cell fraction (not recorded which). The source is a male donor with ankylosing spondylitis. Both conserved end residues are part of each CDR3. The D gene is left open where the match is weak. The size entry is marked missing in some rows and otherwise reads once, few, many or a size class.

clone_size: -; v_call: TRBV20-1; d_call: -; j_call: TRBJ2-7; cdr3_aa: CSARDARVAYEQYF; cdr3_nt: TGCAGTGCTAGAGATGCCAGGGTAGCCTACGAGCAGTACTTC
clone_size: few; v_call: TRBV7-2; d_call: -; j_call: TRBJ2-3; cdr3_aa: CASSSPSGLITDTQYF; cdr3_nt: TGTGCCAGCAGCTCCCCTTCGGGACTTATCACAGATACGCAGTATTTT
clone_size: -; v_call: TRBV28; d_call: TRBD2; j_call: TRBJ2-7; cdr3_aa: CASSLVTSGRAHEQYF; cdr3_nt: TGTGCCAGCAGTCTCGTAACTAGCGGGAGGGCCCACGAGCAGTACTTC
clone_size: few; v_call: TRBV11-2; d_call: -; j_call: TRBJ1-2; cdr3_aa: CASSLGIGYGYTF; cdr3_nt: TGTGCCAGCAGCTTAGGGATAGGATATGGCTACACCTTC
clone_size: -; v_call: TRBV6-1; d_call: -; j_call: TRBJ1-6; cdr3_aa: CASSTNRENSPLHF; cdr3_nt: TGTGCCAGCAGTACAAACAGGGAGAATTCACCCCTCCACTTT
clone_size: many; v_call: TRBV29-1; d_call: -; j_call: TRBJ1-2; cdr3_aa: CSVVSGYGYTF; cdr3_nt: TGCAGCGTTGTTTCGGGCTATGGCTACACCTTC
clone_size: many; v_call: TRBV20-1; d_call: TRBD2; j_call: TRBJ2-3; cdr3_aa: CSARLAGVRADTQYF; cdr3_nt: TGCAGTGCTCGCCTAGCGGGAGTGCGAGCAGATACGCAGTATTTT
clone_size: few; v_call: TRBV4-1; d_call: TRBD2; j_call: TRBJ2-1; cdr3_aa: CASSQALAGAHNEQFF; cdr3_nt: TGCGCCAGCAGCCAAGCACTAGCGGGAGCGCACAATGAGCAGTTCTTC
clone_size: -; v_call: TRBV11-2; d_call: -; j_call: TRBJ1-4; cdr3_aa: CASSLVQARGSTNEKLFF; cdr3_nt: TGTGCCAGCAGCTTAGTCCAAGCACGCGGTTCAACTAATGAAAAACTGTTTTTT
clone_size: few; v_call: TRBV5-1; d_call: TRBD2; j_call: TRBJ2-7; cdr3_aa: CASSLLAVSYEQYF; cdr3_nt: TGCGCCAGCAGCTTACTAGCGGTGTCCTACGAGCAGTACTTC
clone_size: -; v_call: TRBV11-2; d_call: TRBD2; j_call: TRBJ2-1; cdr3_aa: CASSLGQRGGPYNEQFF; cdr3_nt: TGTGCCAGCAGCTTAGGTCAGCGGGGGGGCCCCTACAATGAGCAGTTCTTC
clone_size: few; v_call: TRBV6-1; d_call: TRBD1; j_call: TRBJ1-5; cdr3_aa: CASSKDRGSVNQPQHF; cdr3_nt: TGTGCCAGCTCCAAGGACAGGGGGTCTGTCAATCAGCCCCAGCATTTT
clone_size: once; v_call: TRBV6-5; d_call: -; j_call: TRBJ1-4; cdr3_aa: CASSYGVFSEKLFF; cdr3_nt: TGTGCCAGCAGTTACGGGGTATTCAGTGAAAAACTGTTTTTT
clone_size: -; v_call: TRBV11-2; d_call: -; j_call: TRBJ2-3; cdr3_aa: CASSSPVSTDTQYF; cdr3_nt: TGTGCCAGCAGCTCCCCGGTCAGCACAGATACGCAGTATTTT
clone_size: -; v_call: TRBV7-9; d_call: TRBD2; j_call: TRBJ2-1; cdr3_aa: CASSAGTSGGRNEQFF; cdr3_nt: TGTGCCAGCAGCGCAGGGACTAGCGGGGGGCGGAATGAGCAGTTCTTC
clone_size: few; v_call: TRBV5-1; d_call: -; j_call: TRBJ2-3; cdr3_aa: CASSRSRTGTDTQYF; cdr3_nt: TGCGCCAGCAGCAGGAGCCGTACCGGCACAGATACGCAGTATTTT
clone_size: -; v_call: TRBV5-1; d_call: -; j_call: TRBJ1-5; cdr3_aa: CAIRTPNQPQHF; cdr3_nt: TGCGCCATCCGAACACCGAATCAGCCCCAGCATTTT
clone_size: -; v_call: TRBV29-1; d_call: -; j_call: TRBJ1-4; cdr3_aa: CSVGGVTNEKLFF; cdr3_nt: TGCAGCGTTGGGGGGGTCACTAATGAAAAACTGTTTTTT
clone_size: -; v_call: TRBV20-1; d_call: -; j_call: TRBJ1-3; cdr3_aa: CSARTGNTIYF; cdr3_nt: TGCAGTGCTAGAACAGGGAACACCATATATTTT
clone_size: -; v_call: TRBV7-3; d_call: -; j_call: TRBJ2-1; cdr3_aa: CASSLGVEQFF; cdr3_nt: TGTGCCAGCAGCTTGGGGGTTGAGCAGTTCTTC
clone_size: many; v_call: TRBV5-8; d_call: TRBD2; j_call: TRBJ2-3; cdr3_aa: CASSQLAGGADTQYF; cdr3_nt: TGTGCCAGCAGCCAATTAGCGGGGGGGGCAGATACGCAGTATTTT
clone_size: -; v_call: TRBV12-3/TRBV12-4; d_call: TRBD2; j_call: TRBJ2-2; cdr3_aa: CARSPQRPGWREEPGELFF; cdr3_nt: TGTGCCCGCAGTCCGCAGCGTCCGGGTTGGCGGGAGGAACCCGGGGAGCTGTTTTTT
clone_size: few; v_call: TRBV5-5; d_call: -; j_call: TRBJ1-3; cdr3_aa: CASSLQDHSGNTIYF; cdr3_nt: TGTGCCAGCAGCCTACAGGATCACTCTGGAAACACCATATATTTT
clone_size: few; v_call: TRBV12-3/TRBV12-4; d_call: -; j_call: TRBJ2-1; cdr3_aa: CASSNRGKKGTNEQFF; cdr3_nt: TGTGCCAGCAGCAACCGGGGAAAAAAAGGGACCAATGAGCAGTTCTTC
clone_size: few; v_call: TRBV10-3; d_call: -; j_call: TRBJ2-1; cdr3_aa: CAISGQGVNEQFF; cdr3_nt: TGTGCCATCAGTGGCCAGGGAGTCAATGAGCAGTTCTTC
clone_size: -; v_call: TRBV29-1; d_call: TRBD1; j_call: TRBJ1-2; cdr3_aa: CSGRTGDGYTF; cdr3_nt: TGCAGCGGCAGGACAGGGGACGGCTACACCTTC
clone_size: few; v_call: TRBV18; d_call: TRBD1; j_call: TRBJ2-4; cdr3_aa: CASSPPNRQGLDIQYF; cdr3_nt: TGTGCCAGCTCACCACCCAATAGACAGGGCCTAGACATTCAGTACTTC
clone_size: few; v_call: TRBV20-1; d_call: -; j_call: TRBJ2-3; cdr3_aa: CSARPPTGADTQYF; cdr3_nt: TGCAGTGCTAGACCCCCGACGGGGGCAGATACGCAGTATTTT
clone_size: -; v_call: TRBV20-1; d_call: -; j_call: TRBJ2-5; cdr3_aa: CSASHLRGAETQYF; cdr3_nt: TGCAGTGCTAGTCACCTACGAGGGGCGGAGACCCAGTACTTC
clone_size: -; v_call: TRBV28; d_call: TRBD2; j_call: TRBJ2-1; cdr3_aa: CASSLAGGPHNEQFF; cdr3_nt: TGTGCCAGCAGTTTAGCGGGAGGGCCCCACAATGAGCAGTTCTTC
clone_size: many; v_call: TRBV12-3/TRBV12-4; d_call: TRBD1; j_call: TRBJ1-5; cdr3_aa: CASSGPGQGTSQPQHF; cdr3_nt: TGTGCCAGCAGTGGACCGGGACAGGGGACTAGTCAGCCCCAGCATTTT
clone_size: -; v_call: TRBV20-1; d_call: -; j_call: TRBJ2-1; cdr3_aa: CSARDEGPILGVFF; cdr3_nt: TGCAGTGCTAGAGATGAAGGACCCATCTTGGGGGTGTTCTTC
clone_size: -; v_call: TRBV3-1; d_call: -; j_call: TRBJ2-5; cdr3_aa: CASYGGDQETQYF; cdr3_nt: TGTGCCAGCTACGGAGGGGACCAAGAGACCCAGTACTTC
clone_size: -; v_call: TRBV3-1; d_call: -; j_call: TRBJ1-5; cdr3_aa: CASSQSTSQPQHF; cdr3_nt: TGTGCCAGCAGCCAATCCACAAGTCAGCCCCAGCATTTT
clone_size: -; v_call: TRBV7-2; d_call: TRBD2; j_call: TRBJ2-3; cdr3_aa: CASSLVAGGPSDTQYF; cdr3_nt: TGTGCCAGCAGCTTAGTAGCGGGAGGGCCAAGTGATACGCAGTATTTT
clone_size: -; v_call: TRBV2; d_call: -; j_call: TRBJ1-1; cdr3_aa: CASSEERGGPF; cdr3_nt: TGTGCCAGCAGTGAAGAGAGAGGGGGACCTTTT
clone_size: many; v_call: TRBV5-1; d_call: TRBD1; j_call: TRBJ2-1; cdr3_aa: CASSLGQGDSYNEQFF; cdr3_nt: TGCGCCAGCAGCTTAGGGCAGGGGGACTCCTACAATGAGCAGTTCTTC
clone_size: -; v_call: TRBV6-5; d_call: TRBD2; j_call: TRBJ2-5; cdr3_aa: CASSYSGLAGGETQYF; cdr3_nt: TGTGCCAGCAGTTACTCAGGACTAGCGGGGGGGGAGACCCAGTACTTC